Below are 5 T cell receptor beta chains sequenced from a single sample in a study of molecular identifiers for immune sequencing clone quantification (dated by TCRdb to between 2018 and 2020). The library was made by PCR. TCRdb shows the sequencer as Illumina HiSeq 4000. Clones were called with MiXCR by TCRdb after fastp trimmed the public reads at Q25, and only in-frame beta chains were retained. Identical CDR3 protein sequences are pooled into one entry, listed with their most common genes and DNA. The sample yields about 640,000 distinct CDR3 sequences; approximately 20% were counted once. The biggest ten clones account for around 0.86% of the sample. Input material: naive CD8+ T cells from blood, with Jurkat cell RNA spiked in. The label giving this sample's cell subset or site can be read as: FACS-sorted CD8+CD4-CCR7+CD45RA+ naive T cells. The receptors originated from a human donor in good health. Some libraries in this study had Jurkat cell RNA spiked in.

This clonotype was counted many times. V usage is TRBV7-9 and J usage is TRBJ1-4; 8 positions match TRBD1. Germline values: CDR1 SEHNR, CDR2 FQNEAQ (reference sequence). The CDR3 spans 14 residues. The V gene end was trimmed by 4 bases and the J gene end by 7 bases; junction bases not matched to a gene: 5. In DNA form, the CDR3 reads TGTGCCAGCAGCTCCCGGGACAGGAGTGAAAAACTGTTTTTT. This sequence encodes CASSSRDRSEKLFF.

In this sample, this clonotype turned up many times. The gene calls are TRBV6-5 and TRBJ2-5, with 9 bases identical to TRBD1. The CDR3 loop spans 15 amino acids. The V gene's germline CDR1 is MNHEY and CDR2 SVGAGI. J gave up 2 bases and V 7 bases, and 8 bases lay outside the gene matches. The CDR3 DNA follows: TGTGCCAGCACCAAGGACAGGGGAGGGCAAGAGACCCAGTACTTC. The encoded protein is CASTKDRGGQETQYF.

The V call is TRBV19, the J call TRBJ1-6; D remains ambiguous. The CDR3 extends over 16 amino acids. V lost 3 bases, J lost 4 bases, and 13 bases lay in between. CDR1 LNHDA and CDR2 SQIVND come from the germline V gene (reference sequence). This CDR3 is CASSIGTRAYNSPLHF. The CDR3 DNA follows: TGTGCCAGTAGTATCGGTACAAGGGCATATAATTCACCCCTCCACTTT.

The chain uses TRBV5-3 and TRBJ2-3; 9 bases are a match to TRBD2. TRBV5-3 belongs to the ORF category, with a function that is uncertain. V shed 10 bases and J 1 base; nucleotides not matched to a gene: 16. The CDR3 length is 17 residues. The CDR3 DNA reads as TGTGCCGGCAGCCACATGGTGTTAGCGGGGGGCACAGATACGCAGTATTTT. Translation: CAGSHMVLAGGTDTQYF.

This clonotype was found many times. The rearrangement uses TRBV29-1 and TRBJ1-1, with 11 bases fitting TRBD1. The CDR3 has 14 amino acids. Germline trimming cut 4 bases from V and 5 bases from J; bases unmatched to any gene: 6. Germline V gene sequence: CDR1 SQVTM, CDR2 ANQGSEA. The CDR3 sequence: CSVVGTGGWTEAFF. The CDR3 DNA is TGCAGCGTTGTAGGGACAGGGGGATGGACTGAAGCTTTCTTT.